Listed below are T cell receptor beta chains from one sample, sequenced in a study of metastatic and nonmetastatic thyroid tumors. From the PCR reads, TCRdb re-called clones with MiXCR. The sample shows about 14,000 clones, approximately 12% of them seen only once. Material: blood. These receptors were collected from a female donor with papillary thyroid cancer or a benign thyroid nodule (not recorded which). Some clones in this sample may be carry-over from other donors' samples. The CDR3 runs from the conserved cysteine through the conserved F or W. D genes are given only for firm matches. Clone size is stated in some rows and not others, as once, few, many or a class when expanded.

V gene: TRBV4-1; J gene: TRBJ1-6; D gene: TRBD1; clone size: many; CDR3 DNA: TGCGCCAGCAGCCAAGATCGACAGGGGAGTAATAATTCACCCCTCCACTTT; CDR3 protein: CASSQDRQGSNNSPLHF
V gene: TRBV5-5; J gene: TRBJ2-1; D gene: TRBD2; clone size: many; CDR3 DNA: TGTGCCAGCAGCTTGGGGACTAGCGGTTCCTACAATGAGCAGTTCTTC; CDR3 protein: CASSLGTSGSYNEQFF
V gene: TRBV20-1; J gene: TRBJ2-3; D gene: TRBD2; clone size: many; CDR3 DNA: TGCAGTGCTACTACTAGCGGGGCAAGCACAGATACGCAGTATTTT; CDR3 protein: CSATTSGASTDTQYF
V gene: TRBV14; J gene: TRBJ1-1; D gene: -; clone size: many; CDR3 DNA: TGTGCCAGCAGCCACCAATCGGTGGCTGAAGCTTTCTTT; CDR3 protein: CASSHQSVAEAFF
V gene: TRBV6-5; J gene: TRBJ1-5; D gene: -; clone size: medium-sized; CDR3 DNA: TGTGCCAGCAGTTACATCTCAACGGGGGGTCAGCCCCAGCATTTT; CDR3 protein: CASSYISTGGQPQHF
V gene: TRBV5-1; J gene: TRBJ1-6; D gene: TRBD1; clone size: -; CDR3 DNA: TGCGCCAGCAGCTTGGGGGCAGGGGGGAATCCACCCCTCCACTTT; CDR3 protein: CASSLGAGGNPPLHF
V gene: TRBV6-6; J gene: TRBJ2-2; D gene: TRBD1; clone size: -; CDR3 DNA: TGTGCCAGCAGTTACTCTCAGGGGGCTAGAATGAACACCGGGGAGCTGTTTTTT; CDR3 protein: CASSYSQGARMNTGELFF
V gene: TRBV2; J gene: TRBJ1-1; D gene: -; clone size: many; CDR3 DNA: TGTGCCAGCAGTGAAGCGAGGACCCGGACGGCCAACACTGAAGCTTTCTTT; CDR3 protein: CASSEARTRTANTEAFF
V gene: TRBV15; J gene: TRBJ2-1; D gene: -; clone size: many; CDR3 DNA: TGTGCCACCAGCAGAGATCAGAGTAGCGGTTGGCAGTTCTTC; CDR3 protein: CATSRDQSSGWQFF
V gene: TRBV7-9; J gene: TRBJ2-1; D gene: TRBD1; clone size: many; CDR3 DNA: TGTGCCAGCAGAGGGGACAGGGACTTTACAAATGAGCAGTTCTTC; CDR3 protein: CASRGDRDFTNEQFF
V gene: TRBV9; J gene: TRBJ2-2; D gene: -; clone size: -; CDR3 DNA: TGTGCCAGCAGCGTTCTGGCCGGGGAGCTGTTTTTT; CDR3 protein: CASSVLAGELFF
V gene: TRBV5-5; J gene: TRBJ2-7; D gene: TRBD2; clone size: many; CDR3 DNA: TGTGCCAGCAGCTCGGGGACTAGTAGGTACCACGAGCAGTACTTC; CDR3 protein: CASSSGTSRYHEQYF
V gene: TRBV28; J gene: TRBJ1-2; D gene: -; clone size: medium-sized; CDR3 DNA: TGTGCCAGCAGTTCTAACTATGGCTACACCTTC; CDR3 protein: CASSSNYGYTF
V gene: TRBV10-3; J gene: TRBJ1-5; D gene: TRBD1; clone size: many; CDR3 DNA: TGTGCCATCAGTGAGGGGACAGCAGAGCTGTCCCAGCATTTT; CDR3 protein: CAISEGTAELSQHF
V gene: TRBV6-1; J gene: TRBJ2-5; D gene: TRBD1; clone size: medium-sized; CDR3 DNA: TGTGCCAGCAATGAACAGGGACAGCGTCAAGAGACCCAGTACTTC; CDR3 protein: CASNEQGQRQETQYF
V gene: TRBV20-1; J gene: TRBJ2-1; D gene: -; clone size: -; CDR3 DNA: TGCAGTGCTAGAGTCAAACGGGGGACACCTTCTATTCGGGATGAGCAGTTCTTC; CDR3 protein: CSARVKRGTPSIRDEQFF
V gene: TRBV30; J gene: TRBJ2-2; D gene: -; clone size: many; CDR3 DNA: TGTGCCTGGAGTGCTTCTTCCAGGACCCACACCGGGGAGCTGTTTTTT; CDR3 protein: CAWSASSRTHTGELFF
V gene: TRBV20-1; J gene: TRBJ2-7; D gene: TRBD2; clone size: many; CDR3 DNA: TGCAGTGCTAGAGTCCCCCGGGGGGGGGGAAGCTCCTACGAGCAGTACTTC; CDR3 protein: CSARVPRGGGSSYEQYF
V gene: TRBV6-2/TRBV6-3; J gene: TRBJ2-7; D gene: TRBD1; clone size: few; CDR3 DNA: TGTGCCAGCAGGCCCCCCCCAGGGGGTCGTGGGGAGCAGTACTTC; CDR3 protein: CASRPPPGGRGEQYF
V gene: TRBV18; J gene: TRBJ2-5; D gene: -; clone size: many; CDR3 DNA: TGTGCCAGCTCCCCTTGGGAGGAGACCCAGTACTTC; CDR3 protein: CASSPWEETQYF
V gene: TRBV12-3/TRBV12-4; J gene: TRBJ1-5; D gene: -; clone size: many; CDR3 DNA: TGTGCCAGCAGCACCCGCGGGGGGAGTCAGCCCCAGCATTTT; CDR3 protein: CASSTRGGSQPQHF
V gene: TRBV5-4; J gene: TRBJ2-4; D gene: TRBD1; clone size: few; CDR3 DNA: TGTGCCAGCAGCTTTGGGACAGGGAAAAGCATTCAGTACTTC; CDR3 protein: CASSFGTGKSIQYF
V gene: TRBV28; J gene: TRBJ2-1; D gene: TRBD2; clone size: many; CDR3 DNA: TGTGCCAGCAGTTTTTCGGGAGGTACCCACAATGAGCAGTTCTTC; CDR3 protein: CASSFSGGTHNEQFF
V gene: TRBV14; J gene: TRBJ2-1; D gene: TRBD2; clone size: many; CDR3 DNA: TGTGCCAGCAGCCAGCTGACTAGCGGGAGTAACGACAATGAGCAGTTCTTC; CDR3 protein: CASSQLTSGSNDNEQFF
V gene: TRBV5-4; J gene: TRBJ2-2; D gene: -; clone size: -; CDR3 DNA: TGTGCCAGCAGCTTGGGGCGTGCGGCCGATAGAACCGGGGAGCTGTTTTTT; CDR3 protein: CASSLGRAADRTGELFF
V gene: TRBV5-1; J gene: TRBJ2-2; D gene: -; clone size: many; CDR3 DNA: TGCGCCAGCACTGGCAGCCAGGTCAAGATTGGTGGCGGGGAGCTGTTTTTT; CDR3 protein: CASTGSQVKIGGGELFF
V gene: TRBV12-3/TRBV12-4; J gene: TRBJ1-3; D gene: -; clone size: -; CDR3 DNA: TGTGCCAGCAGTTTGATCCCTCCGCCGACAGACCCTGTAAACACCATATATTTT; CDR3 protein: CASSLIPPPTDPVNTIYF
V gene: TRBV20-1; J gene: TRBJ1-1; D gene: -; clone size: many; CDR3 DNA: TGCAGTGCTCGCTCCACGACAGGCGACTTGGGAAACACTGAAGCTTTCTTT; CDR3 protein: CSARSTTGDLGNTEAFF
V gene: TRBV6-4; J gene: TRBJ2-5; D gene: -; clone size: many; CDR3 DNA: TGTGCCAGCAGTGACGGGACATCCACCGGGACCCAGTACTTC; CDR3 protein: CASSDGTSTGTQYF
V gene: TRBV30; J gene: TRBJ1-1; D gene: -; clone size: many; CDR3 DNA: TGTGCCTGGGGCAGACTGAACACTGAAGCTTTCTTT; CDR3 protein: CAWGRLNTEAFF
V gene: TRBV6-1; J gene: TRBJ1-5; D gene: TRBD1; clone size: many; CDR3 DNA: TGTGCCAGCAGCCCGTCCGGGACAGTAGGTAGCAATCAGCCCCAGCATTTT; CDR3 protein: CASSPSGTVGSNQPQHF
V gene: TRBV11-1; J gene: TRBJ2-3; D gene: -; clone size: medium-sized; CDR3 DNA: TGTGCCAGCAGCTTCACAGATACGCAGTATTTT; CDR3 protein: CASSFTDTQYF
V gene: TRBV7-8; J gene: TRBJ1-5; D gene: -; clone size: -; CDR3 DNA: TGTGCCAGCAGCTTAGATGCAGGGGTGTCTCAGCCCCAGCATTTT; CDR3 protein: CASSLDAGVSQPQHF
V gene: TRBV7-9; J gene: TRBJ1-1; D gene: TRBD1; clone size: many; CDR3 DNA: TGTGCCAGCAGCTTTACAGGGGGCCTGAACACTGAAGCTTTCTTT; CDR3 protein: CASSFTGGLNTEAFF
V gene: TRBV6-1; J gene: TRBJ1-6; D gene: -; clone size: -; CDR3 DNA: TGTGCCAGCAGAACCGGGATCTATAATTCACCCCTCCACTTT; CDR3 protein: CASRTGIYNSPLHF
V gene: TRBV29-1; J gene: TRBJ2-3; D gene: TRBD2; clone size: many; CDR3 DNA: TGCAGCGTTGAAATAGCGGGGGCCACAGATACGCAGTATTTT; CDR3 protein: CSVEIAGATDTQYF
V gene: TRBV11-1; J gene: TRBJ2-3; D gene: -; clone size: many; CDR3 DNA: TGTGCCAGCAGCTTAGTTCGGTCCTCAGGGATTAGCACAGATACGCAGTATTTT; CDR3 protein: CASSLVRSSGISTDTQYF
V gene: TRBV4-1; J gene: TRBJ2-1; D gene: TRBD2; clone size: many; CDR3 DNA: TGCGCCAGCAGCCAAGCGGGGGGGCACAATGAGCAGTTCTTC; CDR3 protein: CASSQAGGHNEQFF
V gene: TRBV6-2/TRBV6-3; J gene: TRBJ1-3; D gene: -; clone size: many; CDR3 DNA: TGTGCCAGCAGCCGCATTACCCGAGGGGACTCTGGAAACACCATATATTTT; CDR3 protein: CASSRITRGDSGNTIYF